The rows below give T cell receptor beta chains drawn from one sample of a study of esophageal squamous cell carcinoma under preoperative chemotherapy. Via MiXCR, TCRdb re-called the PCR reads, giving one row per CDR3 protein. The table has about 7,000 distinct CDR3 sequences, 25% to 40% seen once. This sample was obtained from a patient given preoperative chemotherapy. These receptors came from a human donor with esophageal squamous cell carcinoma. The donor label of this sample is uncertain. CDR3s include the opening cysteine and the closing phenylalanine or tryptophan. A D gene is named only where the DNA matches it firmly. Clone size, where shown, is once, few, many, or a class for clones that have expanded.

many	TRBV7-8	TRBJ2-1	NA	CASSPRGIVGETQFF	TGTGCCAGCAGCCCCCGGGGCATCGTAGGGGAGACCCAGTTCTTC
many	TRBV7-2	TRBJ2-1	TRBD1	CASSQDRGFYNEQFF	TGTGCCAGCAGCCAGGACAGGGGCTTCTACAATGAGCAGTTCTTC
few	TRBV4-1	TRBJ2-1	TRBD2	CASSQVFLAGGDEQFF	TGCGCCAGCAGCCAAGTTTTCCTAGCGGGAGGCGATGAGCAGTTCTTC
many	TRBV7-8	TRBJ1-2	TRBD1	CASSAPGQEGYGYTF	TGTGCCAGCAGCGCGCCGGGACAGGAGGGCTATGGCTACACCTTC
medium-sized	TRBV7-6	TRBJ2-7	TRBD2	CASSLALASAGGPYNEQYF	TGTGCCAGCAGCTTAGCGTTAGCGTCGGCGGGAGGGCCCTACAATGAGCAGTACTTC
many	TRBV5-6	TRBJ2-1	TRBD2	CASSSGTSGIRLYNEQFF	TGTGCCAGCAGCTCCGGGACTAGCGGGATTAGGCTCTACAATGAGCAGTTCTTC
many	TRBV7-6	TRBJ2-5	TRBD2	CASSLGLAGRETQYF	TGTGCCAGCAGCTTAGGACTAGCGGGACGGGAGACCCAGTACTTC
many	TRBV6-1	TRBJ1-4	NA	CASRTLSTNEKLFF	TGTGCCAGCAGAACCCTTTCAACTAATGAAAAACTGTTTTTT
NA	TRBV20-1	TRBJ2-5	NA	CSAREGARETQYF	TGCAGTGCTAGAGAGGGGGCAAGGGAGACCCAGTACTTC
NA	TRBV12-5	TRBJ2-7	NA	CARGLCASYEQYF	TGTGCTAGGGGCCTTTGTGCTTCCTACGAGCAGTACTTC
once	TRBV7-6	TRBJ2-5	NA	CAGGSEETQYF	TGTGCCGGCGGCTCGGAAGAGACCCAGTACTTC
medium-sized	TRBV27	TRBJ1-6	TRBD1	CASSPSDRGSSPLHF	TGTGCCAGCAGTCCTTCCGACAGGGGGTCTTCACCCCTCCACTTT
medium-sized	TRBV25-1	TRBJ2-7	TRBD2	CASSRGSVAYEQYF	TGTGCCAGCAGCCGCGGGAGCGTCGCCTACGAGCAGTACTTC
medium-sized	TRBV12-3/TRBV12-4	TRBJ2-1	NA	CASSFLETRFF	TGTGCCAGCAGTTTTCTAGAAACCAGGTTCTTC
NA	TRBV7-6	TRBJ2-1	TRBD2	CARSQGLAGGLDEQFF	TGTGCCAGGAGCCAAGGACTAGCGGGAGGACTGGACGAGCAGTTCTTC
medium-sized	TRBV6-1	TRBJ2-7	NA	CASSEANDLYEQYF	TGTGCCAGCAGTGAAGCAAACGATCTCTACGAGCAGTACTTC
medium-sized	TRBV6-1	TRBJ2-7	NA	CASSEEARSYNEQYF	TGTGCCAGCAGTGAAGAGGCGCGGTCCTACAATGAGCAGTACTTC
many	TRBV6-1	TRBJ2-7	NA	CASSEAGGRDHEQYF	TGTGCCAGCAGTGAAGCGGGGGGCAGGGACCACGAGCAGTACTTC
medium-sized	TRBV27	TRBJ2-3	TRBD2	CASSSVAGGTDTQYF	TGTGCCAGCAGTTCGGTTGCGGGAGGCACAGATACGCAGTATTTT
NA	TRBV10-2	TRBJ2-1	NA	CASSLGLGDEQCF	TGCGCCAGCAGCCTAGGGCTAGGCGACGAGCAGTGCTTC
many	TRBV6-1	TRBJ2-1	NA	CASSELEGSVSYEQFF	TGTGCCAGCAGTGAATTGGAGGGGTCGGTTTCCTACGAGCAGTTCTTC
many	TRBV10-1	TRBJ2-1	NA	CASSDQGRSVNEQFF	TGCGCCAGCAGTGACCAGGGACGTAGCGTCAATGAGCAGTTCTTC